This T cell receptor beta chain was obtained from a study of radiation and T cells in renal cell carcinoma. Study background: Nephrectomy followed 15 Gy stereotactic body radiation by 4 weeks. Study observations and caveats: Top tumor clonotypes rose in blood 2 weeks post-radiation, then contracted.

Time point meaning: baseline pretreatment blood. This sample's treatment: 15 Gy SBRT to primary tumor, nephrectomy 4 weeks later. After SBRT, blood was collected at 2 and 4 weeks, plus baseline. Turning to this clone: Its cognate antigen is unknown.

V lost 0 bases to trimming and J lost 9 bases, with 6 bases between them. Germline V gene lookup returns CDR1 MNHEY and CDR2 SVGAGI. CDR3 length: 13 residues. Measured with immunoSEQ multiplex PCR; TCRdb has only the in-frame clones, and not every one. The sample has about 130,000 clones, 88% seen once. The sequence was collected from a woman aged 45-65 years with renal cell carcinoma. This material consisted of blood, taken from a patient whose treatment included radiotherapy and nephrectomy. The chain links TRBV6-5 to TRBJ1-6; D gene ambiguous. This CDR3 reads CASSYSYGSPLHF. The CDR3 region has the DNA TGTGCCAGCAGTTACTCTTACGGTTCACCCCTCCACTTT.